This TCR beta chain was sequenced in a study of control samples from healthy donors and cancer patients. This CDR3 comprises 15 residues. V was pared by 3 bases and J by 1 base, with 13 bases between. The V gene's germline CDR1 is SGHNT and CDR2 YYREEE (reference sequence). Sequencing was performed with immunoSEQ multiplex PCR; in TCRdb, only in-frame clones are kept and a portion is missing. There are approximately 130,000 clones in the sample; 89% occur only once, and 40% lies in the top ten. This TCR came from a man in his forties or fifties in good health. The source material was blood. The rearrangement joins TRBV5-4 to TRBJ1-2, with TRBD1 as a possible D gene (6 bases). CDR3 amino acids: CASSSPGGDNYGYTF. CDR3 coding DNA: TGTGCCAGCAGCTCCCCCGGGGGCGATAACTATGGCTACACCTTC.